Listed below are T cell receptor beta chains from one sample, sequenced in a study of metastatic and nonmetastatic thyroid tumors. MiXCR re-clonotyped the PCR reads for TCRdb. The sample includes under 55,000 clones, roughly a sixth seen only once; the top ten take around 3%. The material sequenced was blood. These TCRs come from a female donor with papillary thyroid cancer or a benign thyroid nodule (not recorded which). Some clones in this sample may be carry-over from other donors' samples. The CDR3 runs from the conserved cysteine through the conserved F or W. The D gene is left open where the match is weak. Size is omitted from some rows. Given values are once, few, many or a class for expanded clones.

TRBV20-1,many,TRBJ1-5,TRBD1,CSAGGQGVLSPQHF
TRBV20-1,many,TRBJ2-1,NA,CSATKGYPSYNEQFF
TRBV7-7,many,TRBJ2-3,TRBD2,CASSVLAGGETDTQYF
TRBV28,many,TRBJ2-2,TRBD1,CASRDRGRKTGELFF
TRBV15,many,TRBJ2-1,NA,CATSRDPLSTNEQFF
TRBV20-1,many,TRBJ2-1,TRBD2,CSARGGTSSYNEQFF
TRBV3-1,many,TRBJ2-1,NA,CASSQGSYNEQFF
TRBV5-4,many,TRBJ1-6,NA,CASSLFSLGSPLHF
TRBV6-1,once,TRBJ1-6,NA,CASSEATGGASPLHF
TRBV19,many,TRBJ1-1,TRBD1,CACNRGLRDTEAFF
TRBV9,NA,TRBJ1-2,NA,CAATRDTALHGYTF
TRBV2,NA,TRBJ1-5,TRBD1,CASRPRSTGGNQPQHF
TRBV19,many,TRBJ1-1,NA,CASSIVFAMNTEAFF
TRBV28,NA,TRBJ1-2,NA,CTSRVTGTLANYGYTF
TRBV11-2,many,TRBJ2-2,NA,CASSLDIAGELFF
TRBV6-1,many,TRBJ2-2,NA,CASRGRGNTGELFF
TRBV12-3/TRBV12-4,medium-sized,TRBJ2-7,TRBD2,CASTIASGSSEQYF
TRBV11-3,NA,TRBJ2-3,TRBD2,CASSLGTSGAGGPSDTQYF
TRBV18,many,TRBJ1-1,TRBD1,CASSPKQGLDTEAFF
TRBV7-3,many,TRBJ2-5,TRBD1,CASSLGTGRETQYF
TRBV25-1,many,TRBJ2-3,NA,CASSEYREADTQYF
TRBV6-1,many,TRBJ1-5,NA,CASSNGGGPQHF
TRBV30,NA,TRBJ2-7,NA,CAWSRGRYYEQYF
TRBV6-1,NA,TRBJ2-1,NA,CAIIAIGRNEQFF
TRBV4-2,many,TRBJ2-1,TRBD2,CASRLGTSGRRDEQFF
TRBV9,few,TRBJ2-1,TRBD2,CASSVEGTSGSLSYNEQFF
TRBV2,NA,TRBJ2-5,NA,CASREGTSEETQYF
TRBV5-1,NA,TRBJ2-7,TRBD2,CASSHPSSGRIPYEQYF
TRBV6-1,many,TRBJ1-2,NA,CASSDYSTTNYGYTF
TRBV7-9,many,TRBJ2-1,TRBD2,CASSLGLAGVENEQFF
TRBV28,many,TRBJ2-1,NA,CASGGRSSYNEQFF
TRBV7-9,NA,TRBJ1-5,NA,CASSLVQGGWQPQHF
TRBV5-6,many,TRBJ2-7,TRBD2,CASSLGGLAGVHSYEQYF
TRBV4-1,many,TRBJ1-1,TRBD1,CASSSQGALNTEAFF
TRBV30,NA,TRBJ1-2,NA,CAWSGARYGYTF
TRBV13,NA,TRBJ2-5,TRBD1,CASSFSGQTQETQYF
TRBV20-1,many,TRBJ2-7,NA,CSASSTGYEQYF
TRBV19,few,TRBJ1-6,NA,CASSTAGPEVTPLHF
TRBV20-1,NA,TRBJ2-7,NA,CSAFKDSYEQYF